The 3 T cell receptor beta chains reported below all come from one sample, sequenced in a study of cytomegalovirus exposure and HLA in healthy donors. With 60 Vbeta and 13 Jbeta primers, the PCR was carried out. Using immunoSEQ multiplex PCR, the repertoire was profiled, and TCRdb retains in-frame clones only, with some absent. Found here are about 77,000 clones, around 79% of them singletons; the top ten hold around 4.8%. Sequencing was carried out using PBMCs. The receptors were sampled from a man aged 40-49 years in good health and CMV-seronegative.

V and J are TRBV18 and TRBJ2-5; possible D gene TRBD2, 5 bases. The CDR3 loop spans 14 amino acids. CDR1 is KGHSH and CDR2 is LQKENI in the germline V gene. V lost 3 bases and J lost 3, with 11 bases in between. CDR3 in amino acids: CASSPSRGKETQYF. As DNA, the CDR3 is TGTGCCAGCTCACCTAGCCGGGGTAAAGAGACCCAGTACTTC.

The chain combines TRBV28 with TRBJ1-1; tentative D call: TRBD1 (5 bases). Per the germline V gene, CDR1 is MDHEN and CDR2 is SYDVKM. This CDR3 spans 15 amino acids. Trimming shortened V by 7 bases and J by 5 bases, and 20 bases separated the two germline ends. CDR3 coding DNA: TGTGCCAGCAACCCGACAGTGGCTCTTCCGACTGAAGCTTTCTTT. It yields the protein CASNPTVALPTEAFF.

The rearrangement joins TRBV7-2 to TRBJ2-7, with D tentatively TRBD2 (5 bases). This CDR3 is built from 16 residues. V gave up 5 bases and J gave up 4 bases, with 21 bases separating them. Per germline, CDR1 SGHTA and CDR2 FQGNSA. The CDR3: CASSQPTLSGRYEQYF. The CDR3 DNA reads as TGTGCCAGCAGCCAACCCACCCTAAGCGGAAGGTACGAGCAGTACTTC. Together with reference TRBV7-2 and TRBJ2-7, the CDR3 gives the full variable domain: GAGVSQSPSNKVTEKGKDVELRCDPISGHTALYWYRQSLGQGLEFLIYFQGNSAPDKSGLPSDRFSAERTGGSVSTLTIQRTQQEDSAVYLCASSQPTLSGRYEQYFGPGTRLTVT.